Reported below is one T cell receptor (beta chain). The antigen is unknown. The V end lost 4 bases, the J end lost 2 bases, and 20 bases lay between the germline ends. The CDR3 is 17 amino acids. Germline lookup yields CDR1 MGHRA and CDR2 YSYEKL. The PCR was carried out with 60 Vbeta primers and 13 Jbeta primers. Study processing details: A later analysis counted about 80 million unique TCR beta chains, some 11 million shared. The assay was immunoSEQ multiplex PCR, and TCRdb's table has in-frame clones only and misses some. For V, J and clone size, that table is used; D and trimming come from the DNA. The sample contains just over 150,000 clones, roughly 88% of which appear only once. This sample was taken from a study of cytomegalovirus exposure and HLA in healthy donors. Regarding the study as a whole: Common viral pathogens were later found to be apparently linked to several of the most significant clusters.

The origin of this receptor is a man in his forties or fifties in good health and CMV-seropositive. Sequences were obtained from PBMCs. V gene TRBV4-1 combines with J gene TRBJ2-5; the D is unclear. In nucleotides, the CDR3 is TGCGCCAGCAGCCGTTCGTATCAGACATTTTATCAAGAGACCCAGTACTTC. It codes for CASSRSYQTFYQETQYF.